This T cell receptor beta chain comes out of a study of blood T cell repertoires in COVID-19 (dated by TCRdb to 2018 to 2021). General notes on the study: Samples from collaborators originated in the United States, Italy and Spain and spanned both the acute and convalescent phases of COVID-19. A freely available public database, intended as a resource for researchers studying the immune response to SARS-CoV-2, is where the repertoires were released. Where HLA class I and class II types were available, the types were taken from metadata supplied by the sample provider, not from assay-based typing. The dataset comprised deeply sampled blood TCRbeta repertoires from subjects exposed to, actively infected with, or recovered from COVID-19. The material from the prospective study consisted of cDNA or gDNA derived from T cells, B-cell-depleted T cells, or PBMCs. The samples were drawn from the first 160 participants of the ongoing ImmuneRACE study and from 1,200 or so subjects provided by 6 global collaborators. Sample metadata almost always included a de-identified subject ID, COVID-19 status, age in years and sex.

General conclusions and limits of the study: How much clinical and demographic metadata was included differed by source and by participant, and the metadata was provided uncurated.

Enrolling through a virtual design, the prospective study's participants ranged in age from about 18 to 89 years and lived across 24 United States geographic areas. Cohort assignment in the prospective study relied on participant-reported clinical history from a screening survey and a study questionnaire. For ImmuneRACE Cohort 3, a participant was defined as recovered based on two consecutive negative NP/OP PCR tests, clearance by a healthcare professional, or resolution of symptoms. Each participant in the prospective study had whole blood, serum and a nasopharyngeal or oropharyngeal swab collected by mobile phlebotomists. Participants in the prospective study had the option to provide additional blood draws and questionnaires over an approximately 2-month period. Blood samples from the prospective study were shipped frozen or at room temperature prior to DNA extraction. TCRbeta CDR3 regions were amplified from genomic DNA using the immunoSEQ Assay, a bias-controlled multiplex PCR. The paper's processing steps were these. The number of nucleated cells in each sample was estimated from the amplification of reference gene primers within the assay. To quantify the absolute abundance of each unique TCRbeta CDR3 rearrangement, sequence reads were collapsed and filtered. For each sample, productive Simpson clonality was calculated by taking the square root of Simpson's diversity index across productive rearrangements. Here the immuneACCESS table is served through TCRdb, limited to in-frame sequences with V and J called. Missing clones are a known gap in these copies; in checked studies unresolved V genes cover under half, and the rest lacks a known reason. V, J and clone size derive from that table, while D and trimming were established from the DNA sequence. The sample records 190,000 or so clones, 80% to 90% of which are singletons. Clones ranked in the top ten supply approximately 12% of the sample.

The germline V gene sets CDR1 to KGHSH and CDR2 to LQKENI. V is reduced by 6 bases and J by 5 bases, leaving a spacing of 13 bases between them. The cysteine opens and the phenylalanine closes a CDR3 of 13 amino acids. Only the CDR3 portion is preserved as DNA: 39 bases, with reading frame beginning at the first base. Regarding this clone: Its antigen remains unidentified. Per-base quality was not reported, and no clone a single base away is much larger than it.

The receptor chain draws on TRBV18 and TRBJ1-2, with the identity of the D gene unclear. Sequenced material: PBMCs or T cells enriched from blood (not recorded which). This TCR was recovered from a man aged 40-50 years who had recovered from COVID-19. The sequenced DNA is TGTGCCAGCTCGCGAGACAACCAGTATGGCTACACCTTC. Its product reads: CASSRDNQYGYTF.